The clone carrying this TCR beta chain appeared a single time. In the study's own analysis: Using reference gene primer amplification, nucleated cell counts were estimated. Profiling relied on immunoSEQ multiplex PCR, and the TCRdb table lists in-frame clones only, not all of them. V, J and clone size are taken as reported in that table, and D and trimming were inferred from the DNA itself. The data contain around 84,000 clones, around three quarters of them seen just once; the ten biggest clones take up more than 5%. The data derive from a study of blood T cell repertoires in COVID-19. For the study at large: Samples representing acute and convalescent COVID-19 were sourced from the United States, Italy and Spain. Sources were T cells, B-cell-depleted T cells, or PBMCs; the material itself was cDNA or gDNA.

This CDR3 comprises 16 residues. Germline values: CDR1 SGHNT, CDR2 YYREEE (reference sequence). Germline trimming cut 3 bases from V and 4 bases from J; bases unmatched to any gene: 12. The rearrangement joins TRBV5-4 to TRBJ1-2, with 7 bases identical to TRBD1. Sequencing was performed on peripheral blood. The origin of this receptor is a man between 45 and 60 years old with active or convalescent COVID-19. The CDR3 is CASSSGGPVVSYGYTF. The CDR3, as DNA: TGTGCCAGCAGCTCAGGGGGGCCCGTAGTTTCCTATGGCTACACCTTC.